Following are 14 T cell receptor beta chains from one sample sequenced in a study of human T cells and chemical hapten exposure. The time point is: patch test 1, 2 weeks after DPC sensitization. The treatment was: therapeutic diphenylcyclopropenone sensitization with weekly scalp DPC. TCRdb used MiXCR to reprocess the RACE reads, holding one entry per CDR3 protein. The sample carries 65,000 to 85,000 distinct CDR3 sequences, 10% to 15% recorded once. The sample here was whole blood, taken in connection with sensitization to the hapten diphenylcyclopropenone (DPC). These receptor sequences come from an older woman with alopecia areata. Some clones in this sample may be carry-over from other donors' samples.

The sample holds a few counts of this clonotype. The V and J genes are TRBV20-1 and TRBJ2-1; 9 bases are a match to TRBD2. V shed 3 bases, J shed 4 bases, and the junction held 10 bases outside the gene matches. The CDR3 has 16 residues. Germline V CDR1 and CDR2: DFQATT, SNEGSKA (reference sequence). The chain's CDR3 is CSARDERGDFYNEQFF. DNA for the CDR3: TGCAGTGCTAGGGACGAGCGGGGGGATTTTTACAATGAGCAGTTCTTC.

This clonotype appeared many times. The chain carries TRBV5-1 and TRBJ1-5; D unresolved. V was clipped by 0 bases and J by 4 bases, with 5 bases between them. This CDR3 has 13 residues. CDR1 and CDR2 (germline): SGHRS, YFSETQ. The chain's CDR3 is CASSLDTNQPQHF. CDR3 nucleotide sequence: TGCGCCAGCAGCTTGGATACTAATCAGCCCCAGCATTTT. Full variable domain (outside the CDR3, taken from reference TRBV5-1 and TRBJ1-5): KAGVTQTPRYLIKTRGQQVTLSCSPISGHRSVSWYQQTPGQGLQFLFEYFSETQRNKGNFPGRFSGRQFSNSRSEMNVSTLELGDSALYLCASSLDTNQPQHFGDGTRLSIL.

The chain links TRBV12-3 or TRBV12-4 to TRBJ2-7; D is undetermined. This CDR3 region has 14 residues. Trimming left V 1 base short and J 2 bases short, with 9 bases between. The CDR3 protein is CASSLVGRTYEQYF. The CDR3 DNA reads TGTGCCAGCAGTTTAGTGGGCCGGACCTACGAGCAGTACTTC.

The table lists this clonotype with a few counts. This chain connects TRBV12-3 or TRBV12-4 to TRBJ2-3; 9 positions agree with TRBD2. J gave up 9 bases and V 3 bases, and 7 bases lay outside the gene matches. This CDR3 comprises 14 residues. The CDR3 DNA reads as TGTGCCAGCAGTTTTCGCGGGGGGGCGAACACGCAGTATTTT. Protein sequence: CASSFRGGANTQYF.

This clonotype was counted many times. The V and J genes are TRBV7-6 and TRBJ1-1; maybe TRBD1 (5 bases). The CDR3 is 13 residues long. With 5 bases removed from V and 1 base from J, the gap between germline ends came to 8 bases. Germline-derived CDR1 and CDR2 are SGHVS and FNYEAQ. Here the CDR3 reads CASSADTNTEAFF. Written as DNA, the CDR3 is TGTGCCAGCAGCGCGGACACGAACACTGAAGCTTTCTTT.

This clonotype has a count of ten or more. J is TRBJ1-4 and V is TRBV4-1; D gene uncertain. With 0 bases removed from V and 8 bases from J, the gap between germline ends came to 19 bases. From germline, CDR1 is MGHRA and CDR2 YSYEKL. The CDR3 runs to 17 residues. The CDR3 sequence is CASSQDASGRTLEKLFF. The CDR3 nucleotides are TGCGCCAGCAGCCAAGATGCGTCCGGACGGACCCTCGAAAAACTGTTTTTT.

This clonotype was observed at least ten times. The chain combines TRBV5-6 with TRBJ1-4, with 9 bases fitting TRBD1. Germline trimming cut 3 bases from V and 7 bases from J; bases unmatched to any gene: 1. CDR3 length equals 13 residues. Germline CDR1 is SGHDT and CDR2 is YYEEEE. Here the CDR3 reads CASSWDRAEKLFF. CDR3 sequence (DNA): TGTGCCAGCAGCTGGGACAGGGCTGAAAAACTGTTTTTT.

The rearrangement joins TRBV9 to TRBJ1-3; D call uncertain. Germline V gene lookup returns CDR1 SGDLS and CDR2 YYNGEE. This CDR3 has 14 amino acids. Between the trimmed V and J ends, which lost 0 bases and 0 bases, there was a span of 4 bases. Here the CDR3 DNA reads TGTGCCAGCAGCGTAGGACCCTCTGGAAACACCATATATTTT. Protein sequence: CASSVGPSGNTIYF.

This clonotype was found many times. The chain combines TRBV10-3 with TRBJ2-2; 14 bases line up with TRBD2. Looked up from germline, CDR1 is ENHRY and CDR2 is SYGVKD. The trim removed 6 bases at V and 4 bases at J, leaving 1 base unmatched. The CDR3 contains 15 residues. The DNA of the CDR3 is TGTGCCATCAGAGGACTAGCGGGGGGCACCGGGGAGCTGTTTTTT. Amino acid sequence: CAIRGLAGGTGELFF.

The table lists this clonotype with many counts. This sequence joins TRBV5-1 and TRBJ1-6; D gene uncertain. The CDR3 has 12 amino acids. Trimming removed 5 bases from V and 2 bases from J, with 2 bases in between. Germline-derived CDR1 and CDR2 are SGHRS and YFSETQ. The CDR3, as DNA: TGCGCCAGCAGGGCCTATAATTCACCCCTCCACTTT. This sequence encodes CASRAYNSPLHF.

J is TRBJ1-2 and V is TRBV12-3 or TRBV12-4; D gene unclear. Trimming stripped 6 bases from V and 7 bases from J, with 12 bases between. CDR3 length equals 12 residues. Written as DNA, the CDR3 is TGTGCCAGCAGAGCCTACATGGGTGGCTACACCTTC. Translation gives CASRAYMGGYTF.

This chain links TRBV6-6 with TRBJ1-1; D unresolved. V dropped 4 bases and J dropped 2 bases, with 17 bases sitting between them. From germline, CDR1 is MNHNY and CDR2 SVGAGI (reference sequence). This CDR3 spans 16 amino acids. The CDR3 DNA reads as TGTGCCAGCAGTTCGCCCCTCGGACCGGGCAACACTGAAGCTTTCTTT. It specifies CASSSPLGPGNTEAFF.

This clonotype was seen only a few times. This chain uses TRBV10-3 with TRBJ2-1, with D possibly matching TRBD2 (7 bases). Between the trimmed V and J ends, which lost 2 bases and 4 bases, there was a span of 21 bases. From germline, CDR1 is ENHRY and CDR2 SYGVKD. The CDR3 sequence is 18 residues long. The CDR3 here is CAISEETDRGAGYNEQFF. Written as DNA, the CDR3 is TGTGCCATCAGTGAGGAAACGGACCGGGGGGCCGGGTACAATGAGCAGTTCTTC.

The rearrangement links TRBV18 to TRBJ1-1; a weak D match, TRBD1 (5 bases). CDR1 and CDR2 (germline): KGHSH, LQKENI. The V gene lost 2 bases and the J gene lost 3 bases, with 16 bases spanning the gap. The CDR3 extends over 16 amino acids. CDR3 sequence (DNA): TGTGCCAGCTCACCAGGGGGTGGCCTCCCGGACACTGAAGCTTTCTTT. Translating it yields CASSPGGGLPDTEAFF. Based on the CDR3 plus reference TRBV18 and TRBJ1-1, the full variable domain is NAGVMQNPRHLVRRRGQEARLRCSPMKGHSHVYWYRQLPEEGLKFMVYLQKENIIDESGMPKERFSAEFPKEGPSILRIQQVVRGDSAAYFCASSPGGGLPDTEAFFGQGTRLTVV.